These 17 T cell receptor beta chains were sequenced from one sample in a study of blood T cell repertoires in COVID-19. The repertoire was sequenced with immunoSEQ multiplex PCR; TCRdb's copy has only in-frame clones and lacks some. There are 120,000 to 150,000 clones in the sample; approximately 90% occur only once, and approximately 10% lies in the top ten. Sample: peripheral blood. The receptors were gathered from a woman older than 75 with acute or convalescent COVID-19.

This chain joins TRBV6-2 or TRBV6-3 and TRBJ2-1; 9 nucleotides align to TRBD1. The CDR3 has 14 residues. V shed 4 bases and J 8 bases; nucleotides not matched to a gene: 6. The germline CDR1 and CDR2 sequences are MNHEY and SVGEGT. CDR3 DNA sequence: TGTGCCAGCAGTTCCGGGACAGGGTCCCATGAGCAGTTCTTC. Translation gives CASSSGTGSHEQFF.

The CDR3 region is CASSSWTGGANYGYTF. In DNA form, the CDR3 reads TGTGCCAGCAGTTCCTGGACAGGGGGCGCGAACTATGGCTACACCTTC. J is TRBJ1-2 and V is TRBV27; 11 bases fit TRBD1. This CDR3 is 16 amino acids long. V was pared by 4 bases and J by 2 bases, with 6 bases of the junction left unmatched. Germline CDR1 and CDR2: MNHEY and SMNVEV (reference sequence).

This rearrangement joins TRBV10-1 to TRBJ2-3; D uncertain. Germline CDR1 is WNHNN and CDR2 is SYGVQD (reference sequence). The CDR3 is 14 residues long. V lost 0 bases to trimming and J lost 4 bases, with 8 bases between them. The CDR3 loop is CASSESLFSDTQYF. CDR3 coding DNA: TGCGCCAGCAGTGAGTCCTTGTTTTCAGATACGCAGTATTTT.

The rearrangement joins TRBV30 to TRBJ2-1, with 11 bases fitting TRBD2. The ends lost 7 bases at V and 6 bases at J; junction bases unmatched: 8. CDR3 size: 14 residues. Germline values: CDR1 GTSNPN, CDR2 SVGIG (reference sequence). CDR3 region: CASLGLAVGNEQFF. In DNA form, the CDR3 reads TGTGCCTCCTTGGGACTAGCGGTAGGCAATGAGCAGTTCTTC.

This clone was observed a handful of times. The V gene is TRBV5-4, the J gene TRBJ2-6; D possibly corresponds to TRBD2 (5 bases). This CDR3 region has 15 residues. Germline CDR1 SGHNT, CDR2 YYREEE (reference sequence). Trimming left V 0 bases short and J 2 bases short, with 6 bases between. The DNA of the CDR3 is TGTGCCAGCAGCTTGGGGGAGCCTGGGGCCAACGTCCTGACTTTC. Residues: CASSLGEPGANVLTF. Filled out from reference TRBV5-4 and TRBJ2-6, the complete variable domain reads ETGVTQSPTHLIKTRGQQVTLRCSSQSGHNTVSWYQQALGQGPQFIFQYYREEENGRGNFPPRFSGLQFPNYSSELNVNALELDDSALYLCASSLGEPGANVLTFGAGSRLTVL.

J is TRBJ1-3 and V is TRBV30; 7 positions agree with TRBD1. From germline, CDR1 is GTSNPN and CDR2 SVGIG (reference sequence). The CDR3 length is 15 residues. V shed 5 bases, J shed 5 bases, and the junction held 12 bases outside the gene matches. The CDR3 nucleotides read TGTGCCTGGGTGCCTAACAGGGGTGTAAGAAACACCATATATTTT. It is translated as CAWVPNRGVRNTIYF.

The chain has TRBV10-3 and TRBJ1-1; D might be TRBD1 (6 bases). With 10 bases removed from V and 2 bases from J, the gap between germline ends came to 11 bases. The CDR3 spans 12 residues. CDR1 and CDR2 (germline): ENHRY, SYGVKD. This CDR3 is CATGAGNTEAFF. Written as DNA, the CDR3 is TGTGCCACAGGGGCAGGTAACACTGAAGCTTTCTTT.

The genes are TRBV7-3 and TRBJ2-3, with 13 positions matching TRBD2. CDR1 and CDR2 (germline): SGHTA, FQGTGA. The CDR3 loop spans 16 amino acids. V lost 5 bases to trimming and J lost 6 bases; unmatched junction nucleotides: 8. The CDR3, as DNA: TGTGCCAGCAGCCCAGAGGGACTAGCGGGGCATGATACGCAGTATTTT. Translated: CASSPEGLAGHDTQYF.

This clone was seen just once. This chain uses TRBV9 with TRBJ2-3; 7 bases line up with TRBD1. Germline V lookup: CDR1 SGDLS, CDR2 YYNGEE. J was trimmed by 2 bases and V by 4 bases; bases with no gene match: 10. The CDR3 length is 16 residues. CDR3 residues: CASSLLGQSITDTQYF. In DNA, the CDR3 is TGTGCCAGCAGCCTACTGGGACAGAGTATCACAGATACGCAGTATTTT.

This rearrangement joins TRBV5-1 to TRBJ2-5; tentatively, D is TRBD1 (6 bases). The CDR3 extends over 15 amino acids. The V gene's germline CDR1 is SGHRS and CDR2 YFSETQ. The V end was cut by 3 bases, the J end by 5 bases, with 17 bases between. The CDR3 DNA is TGCGCCAGCAGCTGGATTCAGGGGAGTATCGAGACCCAGTACTTC. Translated, it gives CASSWIQGSIETQYF.

The chain uses TRBV6-5 and TRBJ1-2; 9 bases align to TRBD1. The CDR3 extends over 13 amino acids. Germline V gene sequence: CDR1 MNHEY, CDR2 SVGAGI. J lost 5 bases, V lost 6 bases, and 4 bases had no gene match. The CDR3 DNA reads TGTGCCAGCAGACCGGACAGGGGATATGGCTACACCTTC. Translated, it gives CASRPDRGYGYTF.

The chain carries TRBV7-3 and TRBJ2-2; TRBD1 aligns across 12 bases. Germline V gene data show CDR1 as SGHTA and CDR2 as FQGTGA. V trimming: 4 bases; J trimming: 7 bases; junction bases outside the gene matches: 10. This CDR3 is built from 17 residues. This CDR3 reads CASSSRGTGGRDGELFF. In DNA form, the CDR3 reads TGTGCCAGCAGCTCCCGAGGGACAGGGGGCAGGGACGGGGAGCTGTTTTTT.

This clone was counted only a few times. The chain combines TRBV20-1 with TRBJ2-7, with 7 nucleotides matching TRBD1. V trimming: 2 bases; J trimming: 6 bases; junction bases outside the gene matches: 1. CDR3 length equals 11 residues. Per the germline V gene, CDR1 is DFQATT and CDR2 is SNEGSKA (reference sequence). CDR3 sequence (DNA): TGCAGTGCTAGAAACAGGGGCGAGCAGTACTTC. Protein: CSARNRGEQYF.

The genes are TRBV5-6 and TRBJ2-3; D is unclear. The CDR3 is made up of 18 amino acids. Germline lookup yields CDR1 SGHDT and CDR2 YYEEEE. Trimming cost V 1 base and J 0 bases, with 18 bases left between them. The CDR3 bases are TGTGCCAGCAGCTTGACCTCCGCCCACAGCTATAGCACAGATACGCAGTATTTT. As protein: CASSLTSAHSYSTDTQYF.

The chain carries TRBV19 and TRBJ2-3, with TRBD2 identical over 14 bases. The junction had 7 bases not matched to a gene; V was cut back by 4 bases and J by 4 bases. The CDR3 is 17 amino acids. Germline CDR1 is LNHDA and CDR2 is SQIVND (reference sequence). The CDR3 bases are TGTGCCAGTAGTAGAAAGGGACTAGCGGGGGAGCCAGATACGCAGTATTTT. Its protein is CASSRKGLAGEPDTQYF.

The gene calls are TRBV5-6 and TRBJ1-1; D is perhaps TRBD1 (5 bases). Trimming cost V 3 bases and J 6 bases, with 15 bases left between them. In germline, CDR1 is SGHDT, CDR2 YYEEEE. The CDR3 contains 14 residues. CDR3 loop: CASSSSFPGAEAFF. Written as DNA, the CDR3 is TGTGCCAGCAGCTCATCATTTCCGGGGGCTGAAGCTTTCTTT.

The chain uses TRBV5-4 and TRBJ2-1; perhaps TRBD2 as D (6 bases). With 1 base removed from V and 2 bases from J, the gap between germline ends came to 13 bases. The CDR3 spans 16 residues. CDR1 is SGHNT and CDR2 is YYREEE in the germline V gene (reference sequence). Here the CDR3 reads CASSLMGGATYNEQFF. CDR3 coding DNA: TGTGCCAGCAGCTTGATGGGCGGGGCCACCTACAATGAGCAGTTCTTC.